The entry below describes one TCR beta chain. Patients had received no treatment of any kind before thyroid surgery. These data are taken from a study of metastatic and nonmetastatic thyroid tumors. Losses at the gene ends were 2 bases for V and 9 bases for J; bases not matched to a gene: 8. Germline values: CDR1 WSHSY, CDR2 SAAADI. The CDR3 length is 15 residues. TCRdb re-clonotyped the PCR reads through MiXCR. This repertoire shows around 34,000 clones, 16% found once; its top ten account for 3% to 4%. The sample taken for sequencing was blood. The clonotype originates from a female donor with papillary thyroid cancer or a benign thyroid nodule (not recorded which). Some clones in this sample may be carry-over from other donors' samples. The rearrangement uses TRBV10-2 and TRBJ2-1, with 9 bases matching TRBD2. CDR3 DNA sequence: TGCGCCAGCAGTGAGGAGGCGGGGGGGCCGCTTGAGCAGTTCTTC. Amino acid sequence: CASSEEAGGPLEQFF.